Listed below are T cell receptor beta chains from one sample, sequenced in a study of T cell changes during pregnancy in multiple sclerosis. The table came from immunoSEQ multiplex PCR; TCRdb's copy has only in-frame clones and leaves some out. The sample holds approximately 48,000 clones, around 94% seen once. The source material was CD8+ T cells from peripheral blood mononuclear cells, sampled before pregnancy. Every receptor here comes from a female donor with multiple sclerosis, enrolled in a pregnancy study. Both conserved end residues are trimmed from each CDR3. A D gene is named only where the DNA matches it firmly.

d_call v_call cdr3_aa
TRBD1 TRBV19 ASSNYPRGQDPTGQY
TRBD2 TRBV28 ASSQIAGGPINIQY
- TRBV6-5 ASSYSKPGSAEAF
- TRBV7-9 ASRQQGSGNTIY
- TRBV7-2 ASSLGVGPGELF
TRBD1 TRBV6-5 ASRPGTGNQPQH
- TRBV9 ASSVEQDTQY
TRBD1 TRBV30 AWSRGTGSGYT
TRBD1 TRBV5-1 ASSAGTGSYEQY
TRBD2 TRBV7-2 ASSPLAPQAYNEQF
TRBD2 TRBV9 ASSVTSGRIGGELF
- TRBV30 AWSVWQAGKNIQY
TRBD1 TRBV4-1 ASSQEGQGVDGYT
- TRBV15 ATSPTRESNQPQH
TRBD1 TRBV30 AWSVGQGIYEQY
TRBD2 TRBV6-6 ASSKGLVTNTGELF
- TRBV4-2 ASSEREPYNEQF
- TRBV4-3 ASSQEFGGNTEAF
TRBD1 TRBV4-1 ASSQLEGGHEQF
- TRBV29-1 SSKGGDYNEQF
TRBD2 TRBV7-9 ASSHTFSGSATDTQY
TRBD1 TRBV19 ASSIVAGGSNEQF
TRBD1 TRBV4-1 ASSQEQGARSEQF
TRBD1 TRBV19 ASSIGTGGNQPQH
TRBD1 TRBV2 AGRTGSGNTIY
- TRBV4-1 ASSQDFRGSTGELF
- TRBV13 ASSLSGPSYNEQF
- TRBV4-1 ASSPQLGYEQY
- TRBV1 TSSQDFFAHLAGPSRAKNIQY
TRBD2 TRBV11-3 ASSHQLAGSSYNEQF
TRBD1 TRBV27 ASSLSAGGPAYEQY
- TRBV25-1 ATGSGVRDGYT
TRBD2 TRBV2 ASLGLAGVGDEQF
- TRBV28 ASNTSPRQGNEQF
- TRBV6-4 ASSDSENNEQF
- TRBV4-2 ASSQETGLGESEAF
TRBD2 TRBV9 ASSASGRTDTQY
TRBD2 TRBV30 AWSEMEREAYNEQL
- TRBV5-8 ASSLDSNSYNEQF
- TRBV5-4 ASSHGAGTVGELF
TRBD2 TRBV4-1 ASSPTGGSSYEQY
- TRBV7-5 VRSLGSTARDRVPYEQY
- TRBV5-1 ASSLGTVPQETQY
TRBD1 TRBV30 AWSEPGQLGEKLF
TRBD2 TRBV4-2 ASSRPEDSGRLTGSSYNEQF
- TRBV5-1 ASSLVAANTEAF
TRBD1 TRBV2 ASSPWDRHNEKLF
- TRBV6-5 ASSYRDSQETQY
TRBD1 TRBV27 ASRILGGPTEAF
- TRBV1 TSSRRNRGRAYEQY
- TRBV5-5 ASSLAQRLFDEQF
TRBD1 TRBV18 ASSPLLGSDRGNEQY
- TRBV2 ASSEGYSYTDTQY
TRBD1 TRBV27 ASSSRGLAEAF